This entry describes one T cell receptor beta chain. Seattle cases were enrolled at active infection and followed longitudinally. In the original analysis: Amplifying reference gene primers gave estimates of nucleated cell counts. The table came from immunoSEQ multiplex PCR; TCRdb's copy has only in-frame clones and leaves some out. V, J and clone size derive from that table, while D and trimming were established from the DNA sequence. The data contain approximately 170,000 clones, approximately 90% of them singletons. This entry belongs to a study of blood T cell repertoires in COVID-19. Study overall: The samples span acute and convalescent COVID-19 from the United States, Italy and Spain.

The CDR3 extends over 18 amino acids. V was shortened by 3 bases and J by 2 bases, with 20 bases between the two germline ends. Germline-derived CDR1 and CDR2 are MDHEN and SYDVKM. V and J are TRBV28 and TRBJ2-1; D not certain. This clonotype originated in a man between 18 and 29 years old with COVID-19, enrolled during active disease. The material sequenced was peripheral blood. CDR3 sequence reads: CASSFPTVAFRTYNEQFF. The CDR3 nucleotides read TGTGCCAGCAGTTTCCCCACCGTAGCCTTCCGGACCTACAATGAGCAGTTCTTC. Complete variable domain (other parts from reference TRBV28 and TRBJ2-1): DVKVTQSSRYLVKRTGEKVFLECVQDMDHENMFWYRQDPGLGLRLIYFSYDVKMKEKGDIPEGYSVSREKKERFSLILESASTNQTSMYLCASSFPTVAFRTYNEQFFGPGTRLTVL.